This T cell receptor beta chain was recorded in a study of memory CD4+ T cells and cytomegalovirus serostatus. Trimming at V came to 6 bases and at J to 4 bases, leaving 1 base not matched to a gene. Germline CDR1 LNHDA, CDR2 SQIVND (reference sequence). This CDR3 contains 13 residues. TCRdb keeps only in-frame clones here, not all; method: immunoSEQ multiplex PCR. The data hold about 82,000 clones, with 65% to 85% observed a single time. The sort gate was single viable CD3+CD4+CD8-CD45RO+ cells for memory CD4+ T cells. Serostatus was set by detecting CMV pp150, pp28, p38, p52 IgG. This chain links TRBV19 with TRBJ1-3, with 9 bases aligning to TRBD1. The sample consisted of memory CD4+ T cells from blood. The receptor's source is an adult in good health and CMV-seronegative. The CDR3 spells CASRTGGGNTIYF. CDR3 DNA: TGTGCCAGTAGAACAGGGGGCGGAAACACCATATATTTT.